This TCR beta chain appears in the sequencing data of a study of post-analysis software for immune sequencing data. This clonotype showed up many times. What it binds is unknown. This CDR3 region has 13 residues. Germline V gene lookup returns CDR1 SGHVS and CDR2 FNYEAQ. Trimming removed 5 bases at V and 8 bases at J, with 15 bases between. General study points: When patients were compared with controls, about 5 TRBV segments were more frequent, TRBV5-6, TRBV5-1 and TRBV20-1 among them.

Researchers reported that TCR beta cDNA libraries carried unique molecular identifiers. TCRdb re-called the PCR reads through MiXCR, storing one row per CDR3 protein. The sample shows under 200,000 distinct CDR3 sequences, approximately 28% of them seen only once. The sequence derives from a girl aged 2 to 17 with multiple sclerosis. V and J are TRBV7-6 and TRBJ1-2; D gene uncertain. The sample consisted of blood. The CDR3 coding sequence is TGTGCCAGCAGCCGAGACCCCATTGGGGGCTACACCTTC. Protein sequence: CASSRDPIGGYTF.